Sequencing of this T cell receptor beta chain was carried out in a study of T cell clones after liver transplantation. Turning to the study itself: Liver transplant recipients had immunosuppression withdrawal attempted within 2 years. Samples came pre-transplant, pre-randomization before withdrawal, and post-randomization after withdrawal ended.

Only a few counts were recorded for this clone. This table comes from immunoSEQ multiplex PCR, and its TCRdb copy is limited to in-frame clones, with some not included. The profile shows about 15,000 clones, roughly 84% of them singletons. V was shortened by 6 bases and J by 0 bases, with 14 bases between the two germline ends. The CDR3 sequence is 15 residues long. CDR1 is SNHLY, CDR2 FYNNEI, per germline. The starting material was CD8+ T cells from blood, obtained around 49 months after liver transplant. The clonotype was recovered from a human patient who received a liver transplant. The T cells may partly be graft donor cells. V usage is TRBV2 and J usage is TRBJ1-2; a possible D gene is TRBD1 (5 bases). CDR3 in DNA: TGTGCCAGCAGCGGGGGGGGAATTACTAACTATGGCTACACCTTC. This codes for CASSGGGITNYGYTF.